The sequence of this T cell receptor beta chain was determined in a study of T cells expressing NK-cell markers. Study-wide background: Sorted CD3+CD56+NKG2C+, CD3+CD56+NKG2C- and CD3+CD56-NKG2C+ T cells provided the TCR beta repertoires. The study, taken as a whole, reports: For over 5 donors, the dominant NKG2C+ clonotypes made up about 1.0-8% of their CD8+ T cells.

The CDR3 is 14 residues long. Remarks on this clonotype: The target antigen is unknown.

UMIs were included in TCR beta cDNA generated by 5'RACE template switching. No DNA is given; TCRdb re-called the 5' RACE reads and lists each CDR3 protein once. The listing contains over 200,000 distinct CDR3 sequences. The material sequenced was blood T cells: a sorted CD56 or NKG2C T cell subset, CD4+ or CD8+ T cells, or bulk PBMC T cells (not recorded which). The chain links TRBV12-3 or TRBV12-4 to TRBJ1-1; as DNA is missing, the TRBD1 call by TCRdb cannot be tested. The clonotype was recovered from a man aged 18-30 years in good health. CDR3 sequence: CASTVGVSNTEAFF.